The 23 T cell receptor beta chains below all came from one sample that was sequenced in a study of shared clonotypes between healthy human individuals. The naive CD8 subset, CD45RO-negative cells positively selected for CCR7, excluded terminally differentiated effector memory CD45RA+ cells. Assay: immunoSEQ multiplex PCR; the TCRdb copy retains only in-frame clones and omits some. The sample lists under 850,000 clones; approximately 92% were seen once. Specimen: naive CD8+ T cells sorted from blood. These receptor sequences come from a man younger than 40 in good health.

With regard to this clone: One base separates it from a far larger clone, so it is likely a read error. The chain employs TRBV6-4 and TRBJ2-3; TRBD2 is a possible D gene (6 bases). The CDR3 covers 13 residues. Trimming took 4 bases from V and 1 from J, leaving 6 bases between them. Germline CDR1 and CDR2: MRHNA and SNTAGT. This chain's CDR3 is CASSAGGTDTQYF. CDR3 sequence (DNA): TGTGCCAGCAGTGCGGGAGGCACAGATACGCAGTATTTT.

V gene TRBV7-9 combines with J gene TRBJ2-3, with 8 bases fitting TRBD2. V trimming: 1 base; J trimming: 4 bases; junction bases outside the gene matches: 4. Germline V lookup: CDR1 SEHNR, CDR2 FQNEAQ (reference sequence). The CDR3 runs to 15 residues. The CDR3 reads CASSLVVAGSDTQYF. The DNA for the CDR3 is TGTGCCAGCAGCTTAGTAGTAGCGGGATCAGATACGCAGTATTTT. The variable domain in full, with the rest retrieved from reference TRBV7-9 and TRBJ2-3, is DTGVSQNPRHKITKRGQNVTFRCDPISEHNRLYWYRQTLGQGPEFLTYFQNEAQLEKSRLLSDRFSAERPKGSFSTLEIQRTEQGDSAMYLCASSLVVAGSDTQYFGPGTRLTVL.

This chain connects TRBV10-3 to TRBJ1-2; D unclear. V lost 0 bases, J lost 8 bases, and 7 bases lay in between. Germline V gives CDR1 ENHRY, CDR2 SYGVKD. The CDR3 is 12 residues long. The CDR3 sequence is CAISESLRGYTF. Written as DNA, the CDR3 is TGTGCCATCAGTGAGTCTCTGAGGGGCTACACCTTC.

The genes are TRBV5-4 and TRBJ2-7; maybe TRBD1 (6 bases). V was pared by 4 bases and J by 0 bases, with 14 bases between. The CDR3 has 15 residues. Germline CDR1 and CDR2: SGHNT and YYREEE (reference sequence). The CDR3 sequence is CASSDLRGNSYEQYF. CDR3 sequence (DNA): TGTGCCAGCAGCGACCTCAGGGGTAACTCCTACGAGCAGTACTTC.

The rearrangement joins TRBV11-2 to TRBJ1-1; D is ambiguous. V shed 5 bases and J shed 6 bases, with 13 bases lying between them. The germline CDR1 and CDR2 sequences are SGHAT and FQNNGV. The CDR3 spans 13 residues. CDR3 DNA sequence: TGTGCCAGCAGCCGGTCGTCCTCGGCTGAAGCTTTCTTT. Protein product: CASSRSSSAEAFF.

J is TRBJ2-3 and V is TRBV6-6, with D perhaps matching TRBD2 (6 bases). This CDR3 is 15 amino acids long. With 2 bases removed from V and 0 bases from J, the gap between germline ends came to 9 bases. Germline loops: CDR1 MNHNY, CDR2 SVGAGI (reference sequence). This CDR3 is CASSYGRGSTDTQYF. The CDR3 nucleotides read TGTGCCAGCAGTTACGGGCGGGGTAGCACAGATACGCAGTATTTT.

The rearrangement uses TRBV29-1 and TRBJ1-1, with no clear D. Germline V gene sequence: CDR1 SQVTM, CDR2 ANQGSEA. The CDR3 contains 17 residues. V lost 0 bases to trimming and J lost 1 base, with 18 bases between them. The DNA of the CDR3 is TGCAGCGTTGAAGATCTTATACGGAGAGGGCCGAACACTGAAGCTTTCTTT. Protein product: CSVEDLIRRGPNTEAFF.

The gene calls are TRBV28 and TRBJ2-7, with 9 bases fitting TRBD1. J lost 2 bases, V lost 5 bases, and 7 bases had no gene match. The CDR3 covers 15 residues. Germline lookup yields CDR1 MDHEN and CDR2 SYDVKM. CDR3 region: CASSPWTGATYEQYF. The CDR3 nucleotides are TGTGCCAGCAGTCCATGGACAGGGGCAACCTACGAGCAGTACTTC. The variable domain in full, with the rest retrieved from reference TRBV28 and TRBJ2-7, is DVKVTQSSRYLVKRTGEKVFLECVQDMDHENMFWYRQDPGLGLRLIYFSYDVKMKEKGDIPEGYSVSREKKERFSLILESASTNQTSMYLCASSPWTGATYEQYFGPGTRLTVT.

The J gene is TRBJ2-7, the V gene TRBV10-3; D might be TRBD2 (6 bases). V lost 0 bases, J lost 5 bases, and 17 bases lay in between. From germline, CDR1 is ENHRY and CDR2 SYGVKD. The CDR3 is made up of 16 amino acids. The CDR3 sequence: CAISESFSTSLDEQYF. As DNA, the CDR3 is TGTGCCATCAGTGAGTCTTTCTCGACTAGTCTGGACGAGCAGTACTTC.

The chain has TRBV11-2 and TRBJ2-6; 12 bases fit TRBD2. Germline V gives CDR1 SGHAT, CDR2 FQNNGV. The J segment lost 0 bases and the V segment lost 0 bases, leaving 3 bases of the junction unmatched. This CDR3 spans 19 amino acids. The chain's CDR3 is CASSLDLTSGSSGANVLTF. The CDR3 DNA sequence: TGTGCCAGCAGCTTAGACCTGACTAGCGGGAGCTCTGGGGCCAACGTCCTGACTTTC.

The chain is built from TRBV29-1 and TRBJ2-1; D unresolved. From germline, CDR1 is SQVTM and CDR2 ANQGSEA. With 0 bases removed from V and 6 bases from J, the gap between germline ends came to 12 bases. There are 14 residues in the CDR3. The CDR3 nucleotides are TGCAGCGTTGAAGATGTGACGAGGCGCAATGAGCAGTTCTTC. Translation gives CSVEDVTRRNEQFF.

The V call is TRBV6-6, the J call TRBJ2-7; no definite D call. Looked up from germline, CDR1 is MNHNY and CDR2 is SVGAGI (reference sequence). With 5 bases removed from V and 1 base from J, the gap between germline ends came to 12 bases. The CDR3 spans 14 residues. As DNA, the CDR3 is TGTGCCAGCAGTCCTCCGGAATTTTCCTACGAGCAGTACTTC. This gives the protein CASSPPEFSYEQYF.

The J gene is TRBJ2-1, the V gene TRBV7-9; D may be TRBD2 (5 bases). V was shortened by 4 bases and J by 5 bases, with 15 bases between the two germline ends. Per germline, CDR1 SEHNR and CDR2 FQNEAQ (reference sequence). The CDR3 length is 15 residues. DNA for the CDR3: TGTGCCAGCAGCTCCCTACACTCGGAGGACAATGAGCAGTTCTTC. It yields the protein CASSSLHSEDNEQFF.

A single count supports this clone. V and J are TRBV7-9 and TRBJ2-2; D is possibly TRBD2 (5 bases). V dropped 7 bases and J dropped 7 bases, with 16 bases sitting between them. The CDR3 is 14 residues long. From germline, CDR1 is SEHNR and CDR2 FQNEAQ (reference sequence). CDR3 amino acids: CASTINVGGGELFF. CDR3 DNA: TGTGCCAGCACCATTAACGTTGGAGGCGGGGAGCTGTTTTTT.

The chain uses TRBV27 and TRBJ2-1; 11 bases align to TRBD1. J was trimmed by 9 bases and V by 4 bases; bases with no gene match: 8. The CDR3 spans 15 residues. Germline V gives CDR1 MNHEY, CDR2 SMNVEV (reference sequence). Here the CDR3 DNA reads TGTGCCAGCAGTTACGGACAGGGGGCTAAGGTTGAGCAGTTCTTC. It yields the protein CASSYGQGAKVEQFF.

This chain links TRBV7-9 with TRBJ2-5, with D perhaps matching TRBD2 (6 bases). Germline assignment: CDR1 SEHNR and CDR2 FQNEAQ (reference sequence). V lost 5 bases, J lost 1 base, and 20 bases lay in between. The length of the CDR3 is 17 residues. CDR3: CASSPIIASEGQETQYF. CDR3 DNA: TGTGCCAGCAGCCCGATTATAGCTAGCGAGGGCCAAGAGACCCAGTACTTC. Together with reference TRBV7-9 and TRBJ2-5, the CDR3 gives the full variable domain: DTGVSQNPRHKITKRGQNVTFRCDPISEHNRLYWYRQTLGQGPEFLTYFQNEAQLEKSRLLSDRFSAERPKGSFSTLEIQRTEQGDSAMYLCASSPIIASEGQETQYFGPGTRLLVL.

This clone was seen a few times. J is TRBJ1-5 and V is TRBV28; D not resolved. Trimming removed 6 bases from V and 5 bases from J, with 17 bases in between. This CDR3 is built from 15 residues. CDR1 and CDR2 (germline): MDHEN, SYDVKM. CDR3 in amino acids: CASRPPAYTYQPQHF. The CDR3 region has the DNA TGTGCCAGCAGGCCCCCGGCTTATACCTATCAGCCCCAGCATTTT. Filled out from reference TRBV28 and TRBJ1-5, the complete variable domain reads DVKVTQSSRYLVKRTGEKVFLECVQDMDHENMFWYRQDPGLGLRLIYFSYDVKMKEKGDIPEGYSVSREKKERFSLILESASTNQTSMYLCASRPPAYTYQPQHFGDGTRLSIL.

This sequence joins TRBV27 and TRBJ2-7, with 14 bases matching TRBD2. Germline CDR1 reads MNHEY; CDR2 reads SMNVEV (reference sequence). This CDR3 spans 17 amino acids. The V gene end was trimmed by 0 bases and the J gene end by 3 bases; junction bases not matched to a gene: 4. CDR3 amino acids: CASSLSGTSGSNYEQYF. Written as DNA, the CDR3 is TGTGCCAGCAGTTTATCGGGGACTAGCGGGAGTAACTACGAGCAGTACTTC.

This clone has only a few counts. The gene calls are TRBV2 and TRBJ1-4; D is possibly TRBD1 (6 bases). V lost 4 bases and J 0 bases, leaving 6 bases between the germline ends. Germline CDR1 and CDR2: SNHLY and FYNNEI. The CDR3 spans 14 residues. DNA of the CDR3: TGTGCCAGCAGTGGGACAGCAACTAATGAAAAACTGTTTTTT. Its translation: CASSGTATNEKLFF. Filled out from reference TRBV2 and TRBJ1-4, the complete variable domain reads EPEVTQTPSHQVTQMGQEVILRCVPISNHLYFYWYRQILGQKVEFLVSFYNNEISEKSEIFDDQFSVERPDGSNFTLKIRSTKLEDSAMYFCASSGTATNEKLFFGSGTQLSVL.

The rearrangement joins TRBV2 to TRBJ2-7; 7 bases are shared with TRBD2. V shed 2 bases, J shed 3 bases, and the junction held 4 bases outside the gene matches. This CDR3 region has 14 residues. Germline V gene data show CDR1 as SNHLY and CDR2 as FYNNEI. The CDR3 region is CASSEPGEGYEQYF. CDR3 sequence (DNA): TGTGCCAGCAGTGAACCTGGGGAGGGCTACGAGCAGTACTTC.

The chain combines TRBV2 with TRBJ1-3; 8 nucleotides line up with TRBD1. V lost 7 bases to trimming and J lost 4 bases; unmatched junction nucleotides: 9. Germline V CDR1 and CDR2: SNHLY, FYNNEI. The CDR3 is 15 amino acids. CDR3: CASTPGTGIGNTIYF. The CDR3 DNA reads TGTGCCAGCACCCCCGGGACAGGAATCGGAAACACCATATATTTT. Filled out from reference TRBV2 and TRBJ1-3, the complete variable domain reads EPEVTQTPSHQVTQMGQEVILRCVPISNHLYFYWYRQILGQKVEFLVSFYNNEISEKSEIFDDQFSVERPDGSNFTLKIRSTKLEDSAMYFCASTPGTGIGNTIYFGEGSWLTVV.

The chain carries TRBV20-1 and TRBJ2-7; 7 bases are a match to TRBD1. V lost 2 bases to trimming and J lost 11 bases; unmatched junction nucleotides: 6. Germline V gene lookup returns CDR1 DFQATT and CDR2 SNEGSKA (reference sequence). CDR3 length: 11 amino acids. The CDR3 loop is CSARQTGVKYF. The CDR3 nucleotides are TGCAGTGCTAGACAAACAGGGGTTAAGTACTTC.

The V gene is TRBV9, the J gene TRBJ1-1, with a possible D match to TRBD1 (5 bases). This CDR3 is 15 amino acids long. Germline V gives CDR1 SGDLS, CDR2 YYNGEE. The ends were cut back, 0 bases at V and 5 bases at J, with 14 bases in the middle. The CDR3, as DNA: TGTGCCAGCAGCGTAGGCTCATCGGAGGGGACTGAAGCTTTCTTT. This gives the protein CASSVGSSEGTEAFF.